These 31 T cell receptor beta chains share one sample of origin, sequenced in a study of graft-versus-host responses after intestinal transplantation. Their antigens are not known. Profiled with immunoSEQ multiplex PCR; TCRdb holds only in-frame clones, not every one. The sample has approximately 120,000 clones; roughly nine tenths are singletons. The sequenced sample was unstimulated CD4+ T cells sorted from spleen or lymph node cells, obtained before intestinal transplant. These TCRs come from a human donor who received an intestinal transplant.

This sequence joins TRBV4-2 and TRBJ2-3; unclear D gene. Germline lookup yields CDR1 LGHNA and CDR2 YNFKEQ. This CDR3 has 11 residues. Trimming took off 4 bases at V and 7 bases at J, with 6 bases between the two ends. This CDR3 reads CASSRGNTQYF. DNA for the CDR3: TGTGCCAGCAGCCGTGGGAATACGCAGTATTTT.

This chain uses TRBV19 with TRBJ2-7; the match to TRBD1 covers 10 bases. Germline trimming cut 5 bases from V and 2 bases from J; bases unmatched to any gene: 3. There are 14 residues in the CDR3. Germline loops: CDR1 LNHDA, CDR2 SQIVND (reference sequence). CDR3 bases: TGTGCCAGTAGTGCGGACAGGGGGACCTACGAGCAGTACTTC. Protein: CASSADRGTYEQYF.

This chain uses TRBV9 with TRBJ1-2, with D unclear. Germline CDR1 SGDLS, CDR2 YYNGEE. V was clipped by 0 bases and J by 1 base, with 7 bases between them. The CDR3 covers 14 residues. The CDR3 reads CASSVGYGNYGYTF. The CDR3 DNA reads TGTGCCAGCAGCGTAGGGTACGGTAACTATGGCTACACCTTC.

The CDR3 spells CASSLTPANTGELFF. The DNA for the CDR3 is TGTGCCAGCAGCTTAACACCAGCGAACACCGGGGAGCTGTTTTTT. The V call is TRBV7-8, the J call TRBJ2-2; D not certain. The CDR3 covers 15 residues. The ends were cut back, 2 bases at V and 0 bases at J, with 7 bases in the middle. The germline gives CDR1 SGHVS, CDR2 FQNEAQ. Full variable domain (missing parts from reference TRBV7-8 and TRBJ2-2): GAGVSQSPRYKVAKRGQDVALRCDPISGHVSLFWYQQALGQGPEFLTYFQNEAQLDKSGLPSDRFFAERPEGSVSTLKIQRTQQEDSAVYLCASSLTPANTGELFFGEGSRLTVL.

This clone is a singleton in its sample. This chain joins TRBV5-1 and TRBJ2-5; the D is unclear. The CDR3 is 13 residues long. Trimming shortened V by 4 bases and J by 5 bases, and 12 bases separated the two germline ends. The germline gives CDR1 SGHRS, CDR2 YFSETQ. CDR3 in DNA: TGCGCCAGCAGCGAGGTTCTTATGGAGACCCAGTACTTC. This gives the protein CASSEVLMETQYF.

This chain joins TRBV7-9 and TRBJ2-5; D is perhaps TRBD1 or TRBD2 (6 bases each). V lost 5 bases, J lost 3 bases, and 13 bases lay in between. In germline, CDR1 is SEHNR, CDR2 FQNEAQ (reference sequence). The CDR3 loop spans 14 amino acids. CDR3 nucleotides: TGTGCCAGCAGCCAGATGGGGGGCAAAGAGACCCAGTACTTC. This encodes CASSQMGGKETQYF.

This rearrangement joins TRBV4-3 to TRBJ2-1, with TRBD1 matching 7 bases. The trim removed 1 base at V and 13 bases at J, leaving 16 bases unmatched. CDR3 length: 16 residues. CDR1 and CDR2 (germline): LGHNA, YSLEER. CDR3 in DNA: TGCGCCAGCAGCCAAGGAGGGGGCAGGGATGTGAAGACTCAGTTCTTC. This gives the protein CASSQGGGRDVKTQFF.

The J gene is TRBJ1-4, the V gene TRBV5-1; 7 nucleotides line up with TRBD1. The CDR3 contains 14 residues. V was pared by 4 bases and J by 12 bases, with 12 bases of the junction left unmatched. Germline V gene lookup returns CDR1 SGHRS and CDR2 YFSETQ. The CDR3 sequence: CASSTGQPTSELFF. CDR3 nucleotide sequence: TGCGCCAGCAGCACGGGACAGCCGACCTCGGAACTGTTTTTT.

The chain is built from TRBV6-1 and TRBJ1-5; 7 bases map to TRBD1. Germline trimming cut 4 bases from V and 7 bases from J; bases unmatched to any gene: 7. CDR3 length equals 14 residues. Germline CDR1 is MNHNS and CDR2 is SASEGT. CDR3 bases: TGTGCCAGCAGTGGACAGGGCGTTCGGCAGCCCCAGCATTTT. This gives the protein CASSGQGVRQPQHF.

The V call is TRBV18, the J call TRBJ2-5, with a weak D call TRBD1 (6 bases). Germline lookup yields CDR1 KGHSH and CDR2 LQKENI. This CDR3 spans 14 amino acids. Trimming stripped 6 bases from V and 3 bases from J, with 14 bases between. The DNA of the CDR3 is TGTGCCAGCTCCCCCGGGACAACCAAAGAGACCCAGTACTTC. It translates to CASSPGTTKETQYF.

The gene calls are TRBV10-3 and TRBJ2-3, with no clear D. V was shortened by 5 bases and J by 0 bases, with 12 bases between the two germline ends. Germline lookup yields CDR1 ENHRY and CDR2 SYGVKD. CDR3 length equals 15 residues. CDR3 in amino acids: CAISRASISTDTQYF. The CDR3 DNA follows: TGTGCCATCAGTAGGGCTAGTATTAGCACAGATACGCAGTATTTT.

Notes on this clone: Compared with germline, one end of the junction differs, possibly owing to a read error. V usage is TRBV7-9 and J usage is TRBJ1-6; perhaps TRBD1 as D (6 bases). There are 14 residues in the CDR3. The germline CDR1 and CDR2 sequences are SEHNR and FQNEAQ (reference sequence). The DNA for the CDR3 is TGTGCCGGCAGTGGTGGGGGGCTAAATTCACCCCTCCACTTT. Amino acid sequence: CAGSGGGLNSPLHF.

The CDR3 DNA is TGTGCCAGCAGTGCCCGCGGCGGACTACAAGAGACCCAGTACTTC. Its protein product is CASSARGGLQETQYF. This chain connects TRBV6-1 to TRBJ2-5, with a possible D match to TRBD2 (6 bases). Per germline, CDR1 MNHNS and CDR2 SASEGT. V was pared by 4 bases and J by 2 bases, with 14 bases between. CDR3 length: 15 residues.

The gene calls are TRBV6-5 and TRBJ2-5; D gene uncertain. CDR3 length: 13 amino acids. V was clipped by 5 bases and J by 1 base, with 8 bases between them. The germline V gene has CDR1 MNHEY and CDR2 SVGAGI. Here the CDR3 reads CASSKTVQETQYF. The CDR3 nucleotides are TGTGCCAGCAGTAAAACAGTCCAAGAGACCCAGTACTTC.

This clone was detected a few times. CDR3 coding DNA: TGTGCCAGCAGCATCGACAGGGTCGACGAGCAGTACTTC. Protein product: CASSIDRVDEQYF. This chain joins TRBV7-9 and TRBJ2-7; 7 positions match TRBD1. Germline trimming cut 5 bases from V and 5 bases from J; bases unmatched to any gene: 6. Germline values: CDR1 SEHNR, CDR2 FQNEAQ (reference sequence). This CDR3 contains 13 residues.

The chain couples TRBV5-4 to TRBJ1-4; D unresolved. Germline CDR1 and CDR2: SGHNT and YYREEE (reference sequence). With 8 bases removed from V and 7 bases from J, the gap between germline ends came to 15 bases. The CDR3 is 13 residues long. CDR3 DNA: TGTGCCAGACGGAACACGGACGGTGAAAAACTGTTTTTT. Amino acid sequence: CARRNTDGEKLFF.

Written as DNA, the CDR3 is TGTGCCAGTGGAGCGGGGGTAAACCAAGAGACCCAGTACTTC. Protein product: CASGAGVNQETQYF. The chain uses TRBV19 and TRBJ2-5; 8 bases fit TRBD2. This CDR3 has 14 amino acids. V shed 8 bases, J shed 0 bases, and the junction held 5 bases outside the gene matches. Germline V gene sequence: CDR1 LNHDA, CDR2 SQIVND (reference sequence).

This chain joins TRBV18 and TRBJ2-7, with 8 positions matching TRBD1. Germline CDR1 KGHSH, CDR2 LQKENI. This CDR3 comprises 13 residues. V shed 5 bases, J shed 7 bases, and the junction held 7 bases outside the gene matches. Written as DNA, the CDR3 is TGTGCCAGCTCAGTGACAGGGGCGGGGGAGCAGTACTTC. The encoded protein is CASSVTGAGEQYF.

The genes are TRBV9 and TRBJ2-1; the match to TRBD1 covers 9 bases. The CDR3 loop spans 15 amino acids. Germline CDR1 is SGDLS and CDR2 is YYNGEE. The J segment lost 4 bases and the V segment lost 3 bases, leaving 5 bases of the junction unmatched. CDR3 protein: CASSAPGTGYNEQFF. CDR3 in DNA: TGTGCCAGCAGCGCCCCCGGGACAGGGTACAATGAGCAGTTCTTC.

This clone was counted a few times. The chain employs TRBV10-1 and TRBJ1-5; no definite D call. V shed 0 bases and J shed 9 bases, with 6 bases lying between them. Germline V CDR1 and CDR2: WNHNN, SYGVQD (reference sequence). The CDR3 contains 12 residues. The CDR3, as DNA: TGCGCCAGCAGTGAGTCGGGTAGGCCCCAGCATTTT. It is translated as CASSESGRPQHF.

This sequence joins TRBV12-5 and TRBJ2-3; TRBD1 or TRBD2 may be the D gene (5 bases each). CDR3 length equals 15 residues. V was cut by 3 bases and J by 4 bases, with 14 bases left in between. Germline V lookup: CDR1 LGHNT, CDR2 FRNRAP. CDR3 sequence (DNA): TGTGCTAGTGGTTTTTCCGGACACGGGGCAGATACGCAGTATTTT. It encodes CASGFSGHGADTQYF.

The rearrangement joins TRBV29-1 to TRBJ1-1; the D is unclear. CDR1 is SQVTM and CDR2 is ANQGSEA in the germline V gene. V was clipped by 3 bases and J by 9 bases, with 8 bases between them. There are 10 residues in the CDR3. CDR3 region: CSVEGIKAFF. DNA for the CDR3: TGCAGCGTTGAGGGTATCAAAGCTTTCTTT.

The chain is built from TRBV6-1 and TRBJ1-1; D is possibly TRBD1 (5 bases). This CDR3 is built from 12 residues. CDR1 and CDR2 (germline): MNHNS, SASEGT. Trimming took off 11 bases at V and 1 base at J, with 11 bases between the two ends. The chain's CDR3 is CAGGWENTEAFF. The CDR3, as DNA: TGTGCCGGGGGGTGGGAGAACACTGAAGCTTTCTTT.

This chain uses TRBV7-9 with TRBJ1-1; perhaps TRBD1 as D (6 bases). Trimming took off 1 base at V and 11 bases at J, with 17 bases between the two ends. Germline V gene data show CDR1 as SEHNR and CDR2 as FQNEAQ (reference sequence). The CDR3 contains 14 residues. The CDR3 reads CASSLEGTSGAAFF. CDR3 nucleotide sequence: TGTGCCAGCAGCTTAGAGGGTACATCGGGGGCGGCTTTCTTT.

The DNA of the CDR3 is TGTGCCAGCAGTTTAATACAGGACCTGAGCTCCTACAATGAGCAGTTCTTC. It is translated as CASSLIQDLSSYNEQFF. V and J are TRBV27 and TRBJ2-1; a weak D match, TRBD1 (5 bases). The V end lost 2 bases, the J end lost 0 bases, and 14 bases lay between the germline ends. CDR3 length equals 17 residues. Germline CDR1 reads MNHEY; CDR2 reads SMNVEV (reference sequence).

V and J are TRBV29-1 and TRBJ2-2; perhaps D is TRBD1 or TRBD2 (7 bases each). The V end was cut by 7 bases, the J end by 0 bases, with 18 bases between. Germline V gene lookup returns CDR1 SQVTM and CDR2 ANQGSEA. The CDR3 contains 16 residues. The CDR3 loop reads CSANLRGGPNTGELFF. DNA for the CDR3: TGCAGCGCAAACCTCAGGGGGGGACCGAACACCGGGGAGCTGTTTTTT.

This clone showed up just once. This chain connects TRBV6-1 to TRBJ2-1; D uncertain. The CDR3 spans 14 residues. From germline, CDR1 is MNHNS and CDR2 SASEGT. V dropped 8 bases and J dropped 0 bases, with 11 bases sitting between them. In DNA, the CDR3 is TGTGCCAGCGCCTCCCCTAGCTCCTACAATGAGCAGTTCTTC. Its translation: CASASPSSYNEQFF.

This clone appeared a single time. The gene calls are TRBV5-1 and TRBJ2-2, with D unclear. This CDR3 spans 15 amino acids. Trimming removed 2 bases from V and 0 bases from J, with 8 bases in between. CDR1 and CDR2 from the germline V gene are SGHRS and YFSETQ. CDR3 loop: CASSLQRANTGELFF. Here the CDR3 DNA reads TGCGCCAGCAGCTTACAGCGAGCGAACACCGGGGAGCTGTTTTTT.

The count of this clone is one. The chain is built from TRBV30 and TRBJ2-1, with TRBD2 matching 9 bases. J was trimmed by 2 bases and V by 0 bases; bases with no gene match: 2. The CDR3 runs 15 residues. CDR1 GTSNPN and CDR2 SVGIG come from the germline V gene (reference sequence). CDR3: CAWSVGGGAYNEQFF. The CDR3 DNA reads TGTGCCTGGAGTGTAGGCGGGGGGGCCTACAATGAGCAGTTCTTC.

V is TRBV11-3 and J is TRBJ1-2, with TRBD1 identical over 10 bases. Germline-derived CDR1 and CDR2 are SGHNT and YENEEA. This CDR3 spans 14 amino acids. Losses at the gene ends were 5 bases for V and 6 bases for J; bases not matched to a gene: 6. CDR3 in DNA: TGTGCCAGCAGCAAAACCGGGACAGGGGATGGCTACACCTTC. Translating gives CASSKTGTGDGYTF. Combining the CDR3 with reference TRBV11-3 and TRBJ1-2 gives the whole variable domain EAGVVQSPRYKIIEKKQPVAFWCNPISGHNTLYWYLQNLGQGPELLIRYENEEAVDDSQLPKDRFSAERLKGVDSTLKIQPAELGDSAVYLCASSKTGTGDGYTFGSGTRLTVV.

The chain couples TRBV12-5 to TRBJ2-3, with 10 bases that match TRBD1. Germline V gene sequence: CDR1 LGHNT, CDR2 FRNRAP. The V segment lost 6 bases and the J segment 4 bases; nucleotides outside the gene matches: 10. CDR3 length equals 16 residues. CDR3 DNA sequence: TGTGCTAGTGGCACATTGAGACAGGGGGCTTCAGATACGCAGTATTTT. Amino acids: CASGTLRQGASDTQYF.